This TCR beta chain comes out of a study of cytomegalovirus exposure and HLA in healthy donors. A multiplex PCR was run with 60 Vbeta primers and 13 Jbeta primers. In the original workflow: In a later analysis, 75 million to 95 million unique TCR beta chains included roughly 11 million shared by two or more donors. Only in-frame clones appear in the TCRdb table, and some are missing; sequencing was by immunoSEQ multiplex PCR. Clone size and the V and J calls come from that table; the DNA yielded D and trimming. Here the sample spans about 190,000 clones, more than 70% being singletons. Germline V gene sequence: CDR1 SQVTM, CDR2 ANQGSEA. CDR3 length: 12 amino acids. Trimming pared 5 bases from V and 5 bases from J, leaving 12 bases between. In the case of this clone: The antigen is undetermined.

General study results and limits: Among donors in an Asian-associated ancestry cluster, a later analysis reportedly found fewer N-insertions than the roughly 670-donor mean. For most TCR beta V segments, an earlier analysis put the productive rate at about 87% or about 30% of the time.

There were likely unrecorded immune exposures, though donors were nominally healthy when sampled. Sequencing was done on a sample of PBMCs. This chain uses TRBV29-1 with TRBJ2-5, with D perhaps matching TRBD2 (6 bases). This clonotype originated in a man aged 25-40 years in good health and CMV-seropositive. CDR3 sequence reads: CSVRSGGETQYF. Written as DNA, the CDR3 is TGCAGCGTTCGATCCGGAGGGGAGACCCAGTACTTC.